This section outlines one T cell receptor (beta chain) sequence together with its context. TCRdb's copy holds only in-frame clones and misses some; the assay was immunoSEQ multiplex PCR. The sample includes around 300,000 clones, roughly nine tenths of them seen just once. These data are taken from a study of blood T cell repertoires in COVID-19. Ages ranged from about 18 to 100 years, with residence in around 24 US areas. The receptor's source is a woman in her thirties or forties who had recovered from COVID-19. Sequencing was performed on PBMCs or T cells enriched from blood (not recorded which).

For the CDR3, the DNA is TGTGCCAGCAGCCCTCGATCCCAAAGCGCGGTGGCTGGCTACACCTTC. Its protein product is CASSPRSQSAVAGYTF. This rearrangement joins TRBV5-6 to TRBJ1-2; D is unresolved. The germline gives CDR1 SGHDT, CDR2 YYEEEE. This CDR3 comprises 16 residues. V lost 4 bases, J lost 7 bases, and 23 bases lay in between.